The 17 T cell receptor beta chains reported below all come from one sample, sequenced in a study of blood T cell repertoires in COVID-19. Clones were read by immunoSEQ multiplex PCR, and TCRdb kept only the in-frame ones, dropping some. This sample has 390,000 or so clones; more than 80% occur once, and the top ten carry less than 1.2%. The sequenced material came from PBMCs or T cells enriched from blood (not recorded which). These receptor sequences come from a man younger than 35 who had recovered from COVID-19.

V is TRBV14 and J is TRBJ2-3, with D perhaps matching TRBD2 (5 bases). V dropped 0 bases and J dropped 7 bases, with 14 bases sitting between them. Per germline, CDR1 SGHDN and CDR2 FVKESK. This CDR3 region has 15 residues. The CDR3: CASSQDFERKHTQYF. The CDR3 DNA is TGTGCCAGCAGCCAAGATTTCGAGCGGAAGCATACGCAGTATTTT.

The chain links TRBV11-2 to TRBJ2-3; D might be TRBD2 (7 bases). Germline CDR1 and CDR2: SGHAT and FQNNGV. This CDR3 has 16 amino acids. The V end lost 2 bases, the J end lost 4 bases, and 16 bases lay between the germline ends. CDR3 protein: CASSLIGGGAADTQYF. CDR3 bases: TGTGCCAGCAGCTTAATAGGTGGGGGGGCCGCAGATACGCAGTATTTT.

This rearrangement joins TRBV5-5 to TRBJ1-2; D possibly corresponds to TRBD1 (5 bases). Trimming shortened V by 2 bases and J by 6 bases, and 14 bases separated the two germline ends. The CDR3 has 14 amino acids. Germline V gene lookup returns CDR1 SGHKS and CDR2 YYEKEE (reference sequence). The CDR3 region has the DNA TGTGCCAGCAGCTTTTCTGCCAGGGAGGATGGCTACACCTTC. Translated: CASSFSAREDGYTF.

This clone was seen a few times. J is TRBJ2-2 and V is TRBV7-8, with D hard to call. The germline V and J ends were trimmed by 2 bases and 1 base, with 8 bases remaining between them. The length of the CDR3 is 15 residues. From germline, CDR1 is SGHVS and CDR2 FQNEAQ. As DNA, the CDR3 is TGTGCCAGCAGCTTACTCCAGGTGAACACCGGGGAGCTGTTTTTT. Translation: CASSLLQVNTGELFF. Using reference TRBV7-8 and TRBJ2-2 for the parts outside the CDR3, the full variable domain is GAGVSQSPRYKVAKRGQDVALRCDPISGHVSLFWYQQALGQGPEFLTYFQNEAQLDKSGLPSDRFFAERPEGSVSTLKIQRTQQEDSAVYLCASSLLQVNTGELFFGEGSRLTVL.

The rearrangement links TRBV13 to TRBJ1-4; D not resolved. The CDR3 contains 15 residues. The V gene lost 3 bases and the J gene lost 7 bases, with 15 bases spanning the gap. CDR1 and CDR2 from the germline V gene are PRHDT and FYEKMQ (reference sequence). CDR3 bases: TGTGCCAGCAGCTTGGGTCCGGGGATCAGTGAAAAACTGTTTTTT. It codes for CASSLGPGISEKLFF.

This clone was seen only once. The chain joins TRBV6-5 to TRBJ1-3; weak D call: TRBD1 (5 bases). Germline-derived CDR1 and CDR2 are MNHEY and SVGAGI. The CDR3 consists of 12 residues. V shed 8 bases and J shed 2 bases, with 7 bases lying between them. This CDR3 reads CASRGAGNTIYF. The CDR3 DNA reads TGTGCCAGCCGGGGGGCTGGAAACACCATATATTTT.

The chain links TRBV10-1 to TRBJ1-5; 8 bases align to TRBD1. The CDR3 covers 16 residues. The germline V gene encodes CDR1 WNHNN and CDR2 SYGVQD (reference sequence). Trimming removed 1 base from V and 5 bases from J; junction bases left unmatched: 7. The CDR3 loop is CASSELDRVGHQPQHF. The CDR3 DNA reads as TGCGCCAGCAGTGAGTTGGACAGGGTGGGTCATCAGCCCCAGCATTTT.

This clone was seen a single time. The chain recombines TRBV5-6 with TRBJ2-7; D may be TRBD2 (5 bases). CDR1 and CDR2 (germline): SGHDT, YYEEEE. With 3 bases removed from V and 1 base from J, the gap between germline ends came to 23 bases. The length of the CDR3 is 18 residues. CDR3 in DNA: TGTGCCAGCAGCTGGGGAAGTTTCGGGCGAGGGTTGTCCTACGAGCAGTACTTC. It encodes CASSWGSFGRGLSYEQYF.

The CDR3 nucleotides are TGTGCTAGTGGTTTGGTACTCCCCCCGGACAGAGTCTATGGCTACACCTTC. Protein: CASGLVLPPDRVYGYTF. The chain has TRBV12-5 and TRBJ1-2; D might be TRBD1 (6 bases). This CDR3 is built from 17 residues. Between the trimmed V and J ends, which lost 0 bases and 4 bases, there was a span of 18 bases. Germline assignment: CDR1 LGHNT and CDR2 FRNRAP.

The chain combines TRBV7-3 with TRBJ2-1, with 9 bases lining up with TRBD2. The CDR3 loop spans 16 amino acids. Trimming took 0 bases from V and 0 from J; bases not matched to a gene: 0. The germline V gene has CDR1 SGHTA and CDR2 FQGTGA. CDR3 sequence (DNA): TGTGCCAGCAGCTTAACTAGCGGGGGCTCCTACAATGAGCAGTTCTTC. Its protein is CASSLTSGGSYNEQFF.

The V gene is TRBV19, the J gene TRBJ2-6; 8 bases are a match to TRBD2. Germline CDR1 is LNHDA and CDR2 is SQIVND (reference sequence). The CDR3 totals 16 residues. The V gene end was trimmed by 6 bases and the J gene end by 4 bases; junction bases not matched to a gene: 8. The CDR3 region is CASSPLGGVGANVLTF. CDR3 bases: TGTGCCAGTAGCCCCCTCGGGGGGGTCGGGGCCAACGTCCTGACTTTC.

DNA for the CDR3: TGTGCCAGCGAAACCGGGACTAGCAACGAGCAGTACTTC. Amino acid sequence: CASETGTSNEQYF. V gene TRBV2 combines with J gene TRBJ2-7; 9 bases are a match to TRBD2. The CDR3 covers 13 residues. The germline CDR1 and CDR2 sequences are SNHLY and FYNNEI. V lost 8 bases and J lost 5; bases outside the gene matches: 7.

The V gene is TRBV19, the J gene TRBJ2-2, with unresolved D. Germline CDR1 and CDR2: LNHDA and SQIVND (reference sequence). V was cut by 0 bases and J by 7 bases, with 3 bases left in between. The CDR3 is made up of 12 amino acids. Here the CDR3 DNA reads TGTGCCAGTAGTATAGACCGCGGGGAGCTGTTTTTT. It specifies CASSIDRGELFF.

J is TRBJ2-7 and V is TRBV7-9; 8 bases fit TRBD1. Losses at the gene ends were 4 bases for V and 0 bases for J; bases not matched to a gene: 5. Germline V gives CDR1 SEHNR, CDR2 FQNEAQ (reference sequence). This CDR3 comprises 15 residues. CDR3 region: CASSSGQAYSYEQYF. The DNA for the CDR3 is TGTGCCAGCAGCTCGGGACAGGCCTACTCCTACGAGCAGTACTTC.

This clone appeared once. The chain combines TRBV28 with TRBJ2-7; D is perhaps TRBD2 (5 bases). Germline lookup yields CDR1 MDHEN and CDR2 SYDVKM. Trimming cost V 6 bases and J 9 bases, with 21 bases left between them. The CDR3 runs to 14 residues. The CDR3 DNA reads TGTGCCAGCAGGTCCCAGCTTTGGGCCGGGATGCAGTACTTC. It yields the protein CASRSQLWAGMQYF.

This chain joins TRBV5-5 and TRBJ1-2; D is unclear. V was clipped by 1 base and J by 0 bases, with 10 bases between them. The germline V gene encodes CDR1 SGHKS and CDR2 YYEKEE (reference sequence). There are 15 residues in the CDR3. The CDR3 nucleotides read TGTGCCAGCAGCTTGTGGCACAGTGCTAACTATGGCTACACCTTC. This translates into CASSLWHSANYGYTF.

This clone was picked up one time. The chain recombines TRBV5-1 with TRBJ2-3, with 7 bases identical to TRBD1. V shed 1 base, J shed 4 bases, and the junction held 6 bases outside the gene matches. The germline V gene encodes CDR1 SGHRS and CDR2 YFSETQ. This CDR3 has 15 residues. CDR3 in amino acids: CASSLTGEGADTQYF. CDR3 sequence (DNA): TGCGCCAGCAGCTTGACAGGGGAAGGTGCAGATACGCAGTATTTT.